What follows is one TCR beta chain and its context. This clone has a single count. Its antigen remains unidentified. No clone much larger than this one lies a single base away; base qualities are absent. These data originate in a study of cytomegalovirus exposure and HLA in healthy donors (dated by TCRdb to about 2017). As for the study more broadly: An earlier analysis of approximately 640 of the donors reported approximately 300 Gb of sequence data and around 120 million unique TCR beta sequences from 190 million or so T cells. Roughly 300 gigabases of sequencing data and tens of millions of unique TCR sequences were included in an early release covering roughly 600 HLA-typed donors. The genetic ancestry cluster associated with self-reported Caucasian donors included 70% to 85% of the 398 genotyped donors. The study aimed to test whether cataloging public T cell receptors could reveal signatures of past pathogen exposure. The study profiled the T cell repertoires of around 700 subjects by immunosequencing and related them to cytomegalovirus serostatus. A separate validation cohort of 90 to 150 different subjects was used in addition to the roughly 620-subject first cohort. The study combined high-throughput TCR immunosequencing, statistical association of individual TCRs with disease status, and machine learning to predict cytomegalovirus infection status. A later analysis re-examined previously published TCR beta repertoires from about 670 donors and added high-resolution HLA genotyping to investigate patterns of TCR occurrence. The later analysis used no new phenotypic data to find candidate immune exposures, relying instead on TCR beta sequences and their occurrence across donors. In an earlier analysis of 500 to 650 of the donors, high-throughput TCR beta sequencing was used to judge whether each TCR beta V gene segment behaved as functional or pseudogenic. Donor age, sex, ethnicity and CMV serostatus were compiled alongside the repertoire data. In a later genetic analysis, genome-wide SNP genotypes for about 65% of the 666 donors were used, and that subset was treated as a discovery cohort. Every discovery cohort repertoire had been produced on one sequencing platform. Both class I and class II loci were covered by HLA typing, at four-digit resolution. The number of donors typed differed by locus, with about 629-630 for A, B, C, DRB1 and DQB1, around 560 for DQA1, under 610 for DPA1, and 472 for DPB1. About five DR-DQ haplotypes were handled as single units for association and clustering because linkage in the cohort was strong. Among about 370 genotyped donors of the cohort, an average of around 220,000 unique TCR beta nucleotide sequences was sequenced per donor, of which roughly 17% were non-productive. Results the study describes overall, beyond this receptor: In a later analysis, HLA-associated TCR beta chains showed more clonal expansion and lower generation probabilities than non-associated chains that were equally common. A later genetic analysis reported fewer N-insertions in productive TCRs among donors in an Asian-associated ancestry cluster than the roughly 620-donor mean. A cluster of highly shared sequence variants was judged likely to represent a technical artifact of the sequencing pipeline. In a later analysis, most CMV-associated TCR beta chains were found to appear HLA-restricted, with HLA associations seemingly driven largely by CMV exposure. Immune exposure information for the cohort was limited to CMV serostatus. The study gave a list of 150 to 200 TCR beta chains associated with cytomegalovirus. Linkage disequilibrium might explain the correlated functional status among segregating V segments, but an unknown experimental factor could not be excluded. Because HLA typing was unavailable for some donors at each locus, only the typed subset was used in association tests. Across donors, most TCR sequences were observed very rarely, whereas some public TCRs were present in many individuals. A later analysis found that TCR association rates varied across HLA loci, with DRB1 alleles showing the most associated TCRs and HLA-C alleles the fewest. In both the original and validation cohorts, the classifier was reported to diagnose cytomegalovirus status with high specificity and sensitivity. The authors suggested that the approach could potentially be generalized to other disease states and immunological phenotypes. A later genetic analysis associated a missense DCLRE1C variant with V-gene and J-gene trimming of TCR beta chains, and an independent cohort replicated the association. Because counts were too low, some 16 rarely observed V segments, including chromosome 9 orphons, were excluded from the earlier analysis of 587 of the donors. In an earlier analysis of some 550 of the donors, most TCR beta V segments were observed in productive rearrangements about 87% or about 30% of the time, broadly matching IMGT annotations. Specific HLA alleles were associated with 18,000 or so TCR beta sequences at a false discovery rate of 0.05 in a later analysis. The presence/absence analyses assumed that sequencing depth was roughly uniform across donors, and that assumption may not be true. A few of the identified cytomegalovirus-associated TCR beta chains were confirmed in vitro to be specific for cytomegalovirus antigens. A further reported finding was that TCR beta sequences accurately predicted the HLA-A and HLA-B alleles for most subjects in the first cohort. This cohort had only TCR beta chains sequenced, and the lack of alpha or paired-chain data limited which features could be detected. When HLA alleles, especially DR and DQ, strongly co-occurred, attributing TCR associations to individual alleles was difficult. In a later analysis, several top co-occurrence clusters were reported to appear linked to parvovirus B19, influenza, CMV and Epstein-Barr virus.

The cohort comprised under 700 healthy bone marrow donors. Cohort members were all nominally healthy when sampled, although unrecorded immune exposures were likely present. The donor was CMV seronegative and was included in the group of about 400 seronegative cohort members. A peripheral blood sample was collected from each donor, and TCR beta sequencing was performed on peripheral blood mononuclear cells. Genomic DNA extraction from the blood cell samples was performed with the Qiagen DNeasy Blood Extraction Kit. Receptor amplification or capture employed the immunoSEQ multiplex PCR assay. A mixture of 60 forward primers for TCR Vbeta segments and 13 reverse primers for TCR Jbeta segments was used in the multiplex PCR. A multiplex PCR assay on genomic DNA amplified the CDR3 region of rearranged TCR beta genes. The amplified TCR beta libraries were sequenced on the Illumina HiSeq System as 87-base-pair reads. Regarding the original processing steps: Across the 670 or so repertoires, a later analysis counted tens of millions of unique TCR beta chains, roughly 11 million of which were shared by at least two donors. To remove PCR and sequencing errors, raw reads were error-corrected and collapsed into unique sequences using a nearest-neighbor algorithm that merged closely related sequences. To assign V, D and J gene segments, CDR3 sequences were aligned to IMGT reference sequences. Each retained sequence needed at least a six-nucleotide match to both a V gene segment and a J gene segment. Rearrangements were classified as productive when the CDR3 lacked stop codons and remained in frame with V and J, and all other rearrangements were classified as non-productive. Following IMGT convention, CDR3 was defined as the stretch from the second conserved V-encoded cysteine to the conserved J-encoded phenylalanine. The earlier analysis of a few hundred of the donors excluded any sequence lacking an unambiguous match to a single V gene segment. In an earlier analysis of almost 600 of the donors, a V segment was called functional when productive rearrangements were above 56.7%, and segregating when the standard deviation between donors exceeded 5%. To diagnose cytomegalovirus status from the catalog of TCR beta chain sequences, a statistical classification framework was built. In a later analysis, V and J genes were assigned by comparing TCR nucleotide sequences against IMGT/GENE-DB human TR gene sequences. In a later analysis, CDR3 sequences and most-parsimonious VDJ recombination scenarios were assigned using the TCRdist pipeline. In a later analysis, every TCR beta chain was defined by the combination of its CDR3 amino acid sequence and its V-gene family, and reads without a unique V-gene family were dropped. A later analysis removed 450 to 600 highly shared, low-generation-probability nucleotide sequences to deal with suspected cross-contamination and a sequencing artifact. For each public chain, a later analysis derived a clonal expansion index from normalized ranks of inferred template counts within each repertoire. In a later analysis, generation probabilities were computed using a VDJ recombination model fitted to out-of-frame rearrangements, and the results were checked against IGoR. In a later analysis, TCR-TCR, TCR-HLA and TCR-CMV co-occurrence was scored with hypergeometric tests, and a repertoire-size bias correction was applied to TCR pairs. In a later analysis, false discovery rates were estimated by permuting HLA or CMV assignments 20 times. In a later analysis, co-occurring TCRs were grouped with DBSCAN, and TCRdist sequence similarity was added when clustering was performed within HLA-allele-positive subsets. Repertoires with fewer than 30,000 or more than 120,000 public chains, plus five repertoires with anomalous nucleotide sharing, were excluded from co-occurrence clustering. TCRdb provides this immuneACCESS table in a form limited to in-frame rearrangements. Some clones are lacking; in checked studies, under half of them reflect an unresolved V gene, and why the rest are absent is not known. Clone size and the V and J calls come from that table; the DNA yielded D and trimming. The sample includes about 180,000 clones, with 82% observed a single time. In total, the top ten clones hold about 1.5% of the sample.

Material for sequencing was PBMCs. The TCR originated in a man in his forties in good health and CMV-seronegative.

The encoded CDR3 is CASSFSQDSSGNTIYF. The DNA sequence reads TGTGCCAGCAGTTTCAGTCAGGACAGCTCTGGAAACACCATATATTTT. This chain joins TRBV28 to TRBJ1-3; tentative D gene TRBD1, with 6 bases matching. Trimming removed 3 bases from V and 0 bases from J, leaving 12 bases between the germline ends. The CDR3, cysteine through phenylalanine, is 16 amino acids long. Of the read, only the CDR3 DNA is kept; its 48 bases are in frame from base 1. Taken from the germline V gene, the CDR1 and CDR2 loops are MDHEN and SYDVKM.